A single sample gave rise to the 8 T cell receptor beta chains below, sequenced in a study of T cell repertoires in cytomegalovirus infection. TCRdb re-analysed the reads in MiXCR, keeping a single row per CDR3 protein. The sample holds about 700,000 distinct CDR3 sequences, around a third seen once. For these TCRs, the target antigens are not known. The starting material was cultured PBMCs, obtained from culture after CMV antigen stimulation. The receptors were gathered from a human donor in good health (CMV status not recorded). Some clones in this sample may be carry-over from other donors' samples.

The chain combines TRBV25-1 with TRBJ1-4; TRBD1 is a possible D gene (6 bases). The CDR3 contains 13 residues. Germline CDR1 MGHDK, CDR2 SYGVNS. Trimming pared 7 bases from V and 8 bases from J, leaving 14 bases between. CDR3 region: CASTRGVREKLFF. The CDR3 DNA sequence: TGTGCCAGCACCAGGGGAGTGCGAGAAAAACTGTTTTTT.

V gene TRBV7-8 combines with J gene TRBJ2-3; D perhaps matches TRBD2 (5 bases). The V end was cut by 0 bases, the J end by 5 bases, with 18 bases between. The CDR3 is made up of 17 amino acids. Looked up from germline, CDR1 is SGHVS and CDR2 is FQNEAQ. CDR3 region: CASSLATGYRDGDTQYF. CDR3 DNA: TGTGCCAGCAGCTTAGCCACGGGGTATAGGGATGGAGATACGCAGTATTTT.

The chain is built from TRBV6-5 and TRBJ2-7, with TRBD1 identical over 7 bases. Germline CDR1 is MNHEY and CDR2 is SVGAGI. CDR3 length: 15 amino acids. V was clipped by 2 bases and J by 0 bases; unmatched bases: 4. In DNA, the CDR3 is TGTGCCAGCAGTTACGTTTCAGGGGGCTCCTACGAGCAGTACTTC. Translation gives CASSYVSGGSYEQYF.

The chain carries TRBV5-1 and TRBJ1-3; D is ambiguous. The CDR3 is made up of 15 amino acids. With 2 bases removed from V and 0 bases from J, the gap between germline ends came to 9 bases. The germline gives CDR1 SGHRS, CDR2 YFSETQ. CDR3 bases: TGCGCCAGCAGCTTCCTCGGAAGCTCTGGAAACACCATATATTTT. It is translated as CASSFLGSSGNTIYF.

The chain is built from TRBV7-2 and TRBJ2-7; 8 nucleotides agree with TRBD2. Germline values: CDR1 SGHTA, CDR2 FQGNSA. The CDR3 extends over 15 amino acids. Trimming took 5 bases from V and 1 from J; bases not matched to a gene: 7. The CDR3 region has the DNA TGTGCCAGCAGCCTACGGGCGGGAGGTTCCTACGAGCAGTACTTC. Residues: CASSLRAGGSYEQYF.

In this sample, this clonotype turned up a few times. This chain connects TRBV5-4 to TRBJ2-1; D could derive from TRBD1 or TRBD2 (6 bases each). Trimming removed 0 bases at V and 4 bases at J, with 17 bases between. This CDR3 comprises 17 residues. CDR1 SGHNT and CDR2 YYREEE come from the germline V gene (reference sequence). The CDR3 DNA reads as TGTGCCAGCAGCTTGGGTACTCGCGGGACAATTTACAATGAGCAGTTCTTC. Translated: CASSLGTRGTIYNEQFF.

This clonotype turned up a few times. The V gene is TRBV19, the J gene TRBJ2-1; 9 bases map to TRBD2. With V trimmed by 7 bases and J by 5 bases, 18 bases remained unmatched. CDR3 length equals 18 residues. Germline lookup yields CDR1 LNHDA and CDR2 SQIVND (reference sequence). The CDR3 sequence is CASTTGLAGPRPNNEQFF. CDR3 coding DNA: TGTGCCAGTACCACTGGGCTAGCGGGACCCCGACCAAACAATGAGCAGTTCTTC. Supplemented by reference TRBV19 and TRBJ2-1, the full variable domain reads DGGITQSPKYLFRKEGQNVTLSCEQNLNHDAMYWYRQDPGQGLRLIYYSQIVNDFQKGDIAEGYSVSREKKESFPLTVTSAQKNPTAFYLCASTTGLAGPRPNNEQFFGPGTRLTVL.

This clonotype was picked up a small number of times. The V gene is TRBV27, the J gene TRBJ2-3; 7 nucleotides match TRBD1. This CDR3 spans 15 amino acids. J lost 1 base, V lost 4 bases, and 5 bases had no gene match. The V gene's germline CDR1 is MNHEY and CDR2 SMNVEV (reference sequence). In nucleotides, the CDR3 is TGTGCCAGCAGTTCTACCGGGACAGGCACAGATACGCAGTATTTT. Protein: CASSSTGTGTDTQYF.